These 7 T cell receptor beta chains originate from one sample sequenced in a study of neoadjuvant anti-PD-1 for oral cavity cancer (dated by TCRdb to 2020 to 2023). The library was generated by the immunoSEQ multiplex PCR assay. This immuneACCESS table, as held by TCRdb, lists in-frame sequences with V and J called but not all clones. Of the missing ones, under half trace to an unresolved V gene in checked studies; the others have no known cause. Recorded for this sample are more than 4,500 clones; roughly 50% of them occurred a single time. Roughly 6.8% of the sample is held by the ten biggest clonotypes. Taken with the paper, the label for time point translates to: before neoadjuvant nivolumab. Source: tumor tissue, taken before nivolumab (anti-PD-1) treatment. These TCRs come from a person aged 35 to 85 with oral cavity squamous cell carcinoma.

The CDR3 bases are TGTGCCAGCAGCACCTACAGGGGTTTTAACGAGCAGTACTTC. Its protein is CASSTYRGFNEQYF. The chain combines TRBV28 with TRBJ2-7; 7 nucleotides match TRBD1. Germline lookup yields CDR1 MDHEN and CDR2 SYDVKM. V lost 6 bases, J lost 5 bases, and 10 bases stayed unmatched. CDR3 size: 14 residues. The variable domain in full, with the rest retrieved from reference TRBV28 and TRBJ2-7, is DVKVTQSSRYLVKRTGEKVFLECVQDMDHENMFWYRQDPGLGLRLIYFSYDVKMKEKGDIPEGYSVSREKKERFSLILESASTNQTSMYLCASSTYRGFNEQYFGPGTRLTVT.

The chain joins TRBV29-1 to TRBJ2-7, with no clear D. The ends were cut back, 6 bases at V and 0 bases at J, with 9 bases in the middle. Germline loops: CDR1 SQVTM, CDR2 ANQGSEA. This CDR3 is built from 12 residues. The chain's CDR3 is CSVTDDSYEQYF. The CDR3 DNA reads TGCAGCGTCACAGACGACTCCTACGAGCAGTACTTC.

This clone came up a few times. V gene TRBV28 combines with J gene TRBJ2-7; 7 positions agree with TRBD2. Germline V CDR1 and CDR2: MDHEN, SYDVKM. The CDR3 has 15 amino acids. CDR3 region: CSSGTITTSSYEQYF. The CDR3 region has the DNA TGTTCTAGCGGAACTATTACTACTAGCTCCTACGAGCAGTACTTC.

This sequence joins TRBV5-8 and TRBJ1-1; D uncertain. Germline loops: CDR1 SGHTS, CDR2 YDEGEE. This CDR3 has 15 amino acids. The V end lost 3 bases, the J end lost 7 bases, and 19 bases lay between the germline ends. CDR3 coding DNA: TGTGCCAGCAGCTGGGGTTGGGCTCAGCCCAATGAAGCTTTCTTT. This encodes CASSWGWAQPNEAFF.

There are a few counts of this clone. Here the CDR3 DNA reads TGTGCCAGCAGCGTAGGAATAGGGACAGCCAACTATGGCTACACCTTC. Translated, it gives CASSVGIGTANYGYTF. This chain connects TRBV9 to TRBJ1-2; 7 bases map to TRBD1. The CDR3 covers 16 residues. The V gene end was trimmed by 0 bases and the J gene end by 2 bases; junction bases not matched to a gene: 7. Per the germline V gene, CDR1 is SGDLS and CDR2 is YYNGEE.

The V gene is TRBV18, the J gene TRBJ2-3; the D gene could be TRBD1 or TRBD2 (5 bases each). Looked up from germline, CDR1 is KGHSH and CDR2 is LQKENI. The CDR3 length is 16 residues. Trimming removed 0 bases from V and 0 bases from J, with 10 bases in between. The CDR3 sequence is CASSPPNGASTDTQYF. The CDR3 DNA reads as TGTGCCAGCTCACCACCGAACGGGGCTAGCACAGATACGCAGTATTTT.

The V gene is TRBV4-2, the J gene TRBJ1-2; the D gene is possibly TRBD1 (5 bases). The germline V and J ends were trimmed by 1 base and 7 bases, with 10 bases remaining between them. The CDR3 contains 13 residues. Germline values: CDR1 LGHNA, CDR2 YNFKEQ. The CDR3 spells CASSQGQSAGYTF. In DNA, the CDR3 is TGTGCCAGCAGCCAAGGACAGTCGGCTGGCTACACCTTC.